One sample yielded the 25 T cell receptor beta chains listed below, sequenced in a study of cytomegalovirus exposure and HLA in healthy donors (dated by TCRdb to about 2017). The library relied on the immunoSEQ multiplex PCR assay. For the multiplex PCR, a mixture combining 60 forward primers for TCR Vbeta segments and 13 reverse primers for TCR Jbeta segments was used. TCRdb holds this immuneACCESS table with in-frame rearrangements only. Some clones are missing; in checked studies, unresolved V genes explain under half, and the rest has no known cause. Across this sample there are 150,000 to 200,000 clones, with approximately 70% seen only once. The top ten clones comprise roughly 1.9% of the sample. Sample: PBMCs. The receptors shown here come from a woman between 25 and 40 years old in good health and CMV-seronegative.

The chain is built from TRBV9 and TRBJ2-7; TRBD1 aligns across 9 bases. Germline V gives CDR1 SGDLS, CDR2 YYNGEE. The J segment lost 3 bases and the V segment lost 3 bases, leaving 7 bases of the junction unmatched. The length of the CDR3 is 15 residues. CDR3 region: CASSATGTGHYEQYF. CDR3 coding DNA: TGTGCCAGCAGCGCGACCGGGACAGGGCACTACGAGCAGTACTTC.

The chain couples TRBV18 to TRBJ1-4; D gene ambiguous. The CDR3 consists of 13 residues. CDR1 is KGHSH, CDR2 LQKENI, per germline. With 4 bases removed from V and 3 bases from J, the gap between germline ends came to 6 bases. In DNA, the CDR3 is TGTGCCAGCTCACGAGGTCCTAATGAAAAACTGTTTTTT. This encodes CASSRGPNEKLFF. Filled out from reference TRBV18 and TRBJ1-4, the complete variable domain reads NAGVMQNPRHLVRRRGQEARLRCSPMKGHSHVYWYRQLPEEGLKFMVYLQKENIIDESGMPKERFSAEFPKEGPSILRIQQVVRGDSAAYFCASSRGPNEKLFFGSGTQLSVL.

The chain carries TRBV18 and TRBJ2-7; the D is unclear. Deletions cut 5 bases from V and 0 bases from J, with 5 bases between. CDR1 is KGHSH, CDR2 LQKENI, per germline. This CDR3 region has 12 residues. CDR3 amino acids: CASSSTSYEQYF. CDR3 DNA sequence: TGTGCCAGCTCATCTACCTCCTACGAGCAGTACTTC.

As concerns this clone: Relative to the germline gene, one junction end is altered; a read error may explain this. This chain joins TRBV4-1 and TRBJ1-2; D call uncertain. Germline V lookup: CDR1 MGHRA, CDR2 YSYEKL. The CDR3 is 13 amino acids. CDR3 protein: CASSQDLRWPGIF. In DNA, the CDR3 is TGCGCCAGCAGCCAAGATTTGCGGTGGCCCGGAATCTTC.

This chain uses TRBV9 with TRBJ2-2; 7 nucleotides line up with TRBD2. The CDR3 totals 16 residues. Unmatched junction bases numbered 6, after V lost 0 bases and J lost 4 bases. Germline lookup yields CDR1 SGDLS and CDR2 YYNGEE. The DNA of the CDR3 is TGTGCCAGCAGCGTAGCCCCCTGGGGGGGCACCGGGGAGCTGTTTTTT. This sequence encodes CASSVAPWGGTGELFF.

In its sample, this clone was seen a few times. The chain is built from TRBV13 and TRBJ2-3; D is unclear. The V gene lost 3 bases and the J gene lost 6 bases, with 22 bases spanning the gap. The CDR3 consists of 17 residues. Germline CDR1 is PRHDT and CDR2 is FYEKMQ (reference sequence). The CDR3 nucleotides are TGTGCCAGCAGCTTGACGCCCGGCCACCGGGTCGGGGATACGCAGTATTTT. Translating it yields CASSLTPGHRVGDTQYF. The whole variable domain, remainder taken from reference TRBV13 and TRBJ2-3, is AAGVIQSPRHLIKEKRETATLKCYPIPRHDTVYWYQQGPGQDPQFLISFYEKMQSDKGSIPDRFSAQQFSDYHSELNMSSLELGDSALYFCASSLTPGHRVGDTQYFGPGTRLTVL.

The V call is TRBV9, the J call TRBJ2-2; no clear D gene. Germline CDR1 is SGDLS and CDR2 is YYNGEE. V was cut by 0 bases and J by 1 base, with 4 bases left in between. This CDR3 is 14 amino acids long. CDR3 in DNA: TGTGCCAGCAGCGTAGACGGGAACACCGGGGAGCTGTTTTTT. Translating it yields CASSVDGNTGELFF.

The rearrangement joins TRBV19 to TRBJ1-3, with 7 bases fitting TRBD1. This CDR3 is built from 17 residues. Germline V CDR1 and CDR2: LNHDA, SQIVND (reference sequence). The J segment lost 0 bases and the V segment lost 3 bases, leaving 8 bases of the junction unmatched. CDR3 loop: CASSMGTARLSGNTIYF. The CDR3 coding sequence is TGTGCCAGTAGTATGGGGACAGCCCGCCTCTCTGGAAACACCATATATTTT. The full variable domain, in which reference TRBV19 and TRBJ1-3 provide the parts outside the CDR3, is DGGITQSPKYLFRKEGQNVTLSCEQNLNHDAMYWYRQDPGQGLRLIYYSQIVNDFQKGDIAEGYSVSREKKESFPLTVTSAQKNPTAFYLCASSMGTARLSGNTIYFGEGSWLTVV.

The V and J genes are TRBV7-8 and TRBJ2-7; 7 positions match TRBD1. This CDR3 has 15 residues. Germline trimming cut 1 base from V and 6 bases from J; bases unmatched to any gene: 9. Germline CDR1 and CDR2: SGHVS and FQNEAQ. CDR3: CASSLEARTGTEQYF. The CDR3, as DNA: TGTGCCAGCAGCTTAGAGGCACGGACAGGCACCGAGCAGTACTTC. Full variable domain (rest looked up from reference TRBV7-8 and TRBJ2-7): GAGVSQSPRYKVAKRGQDVALRCDPISGHVSLFWYQQALGQGPEFLTYFQNEAQLDKSGLPSDRFFAERPEGSVSTLKIQRTQQEDSAVYLCASSLEARTGTEQYFGPGTRLTVT.

The chain is built from TRBV7-9 and TRBJ1-6; D possibly corresponds to TRBD1 (5 bases). In germline, CDR1 is SEHNR, CDR2 FQNEAQ (reference sequence). This CDR3 is 15 amino acids long. Trimming pared 2 bases from V and 5 bases from J, leaving 10 bases between. In DNA form, the CDR3 reads TGTGCCAGCAGCTTATTTGTAGGGGATAATTCACCCCTCCACTTT. Amino acids: CASSLFVGDNSPLHF.

This chain joins TRBV7-6 and TRBJ2-1; 12 nucleotides line up with TRBD2. The CDR3 runs to 16 residues. Germline CDR1 and CDR2: SGHVS and FNYEAQ. Unmatched junction bases numbered 7, after V lost 2 bases and J lost 8 bases. CDR3 nucleotide sequence: TGTGCCAGCAGCTTAAGGGCTAGCGGGAGGGGAGATGAGCAGTTCTTC. This encodes CASSLRASGRGDEQFF.

J is TRBJ1-4 and V is TRBV5-4; no firm D call. CDR3 size: 15 residues. The ends were cut back, 4 bases at V and 4 bases at J, with 14 bases in the middle. Germline CDR1 is SGHNT and CDR2 is YYREEE (reference sequence). The CDR3 DNA follows: TGTGCCAGCAGCCGCGACGGGTTATATAATGAAAAACTGTTTTTT. Encoded protein: CASSRDGLYNEKLFF.

The chain carries TRBV11-2 and TRBJ2-1; 8 nucleotides agree with TRBD2. V was clipped by 2 bases and J by 4 bases; unmatched bases: 7. Germline-derived CDR1 and CDR2 are SGHAT and FQNNGV. The CDR3 sequence is 16 residues long. The DNA of the CDR3 is TGTGCCAGCAGCTTACGTTCGGGGGGGCCTTACAATGAGCAGTTCTTC. This encodes CASSLRSGGPYNEQFF.

In this sample, this clone turned up once. The J gene is TRBJ2-3, the V gene TRBV11-2; 10 bases match TRBD2. Unmatched junction bases numbered 10, after V lost 5 bases and J lost 5 bases. This CDR3 has 16 residues. Germline V lookup: CDR1 SGHAT, CDR2 FQNNGV. This CDR3 is CASSQGAGGPVDTQYF. The CDR3 region has the DNA TGTGCCAGCAGCCAAGGAGCGGGGGGGCCGGTAGATACGCAGTATTTT.

The chain links TRBV27 to TRBJ2-2, with TRBD1 matching 11 bases. V gave up 4 bases and J gave up 6 bases; unmatched junction bases: 7. Germline CDR1 is MNHEY and CDR2 is SMNVEV (reference sequence). The CDR3 runs 16 residues. The DNA for the CDR3 is TGTGCCAGCAGTTCTTTACCGGGACAGGGGGCCGGGGAGCTGTTTTTT. It is translated as CASSSLPGQGAGELFF.

This sequence joins TRBV27 and TRBJ2-1; 8 positions agree with TRBD2. The CDR3 loop spans 18 amino acids. J lost 6 bases, V lost 0 bases, and 13 bases had no gene match. Germline V CDR1 and CDR2: MNHEY, SMNVEV (reference sequence). CDR3 in amino acids: CASSLSGSPQRETNEQFF. The CDR3 DNA reads TGTGCCAGCAGTTTATCGGGGTCGCCTCAGCGGGAGACCAATGAGCAGTTCTTC.

The rearrangement links TRBV5-1 to TRBJ2-1; 10 nucleotides align to TRBD2. The junction had 18 bases not matched to a gene; V was cut back by 1 base and J by 5 bases. CDR1 and CDR2 from the germline V gene are SGHRS and YFSETQ. This CDR3 region has 20 residues. The CDR3 DNA reads TGCGCCAGCAGCTTGAATCAATGGACTAGCGGAACTTCGGGCCACAATGAGCAGTTCTTC. Encoded protein: CASSLNQWTSGTSGHNEQFF.

This chain connects TRBV11-2 to TRBJ2-2; TRBD2 aligns across 13 bases. CDR3 length: 17 residues. Trimming removed 5 bases from V and 3 bases from J; junction bases left unmatched: 6. Germline V CDR1 and CDR2: SGHAT, FQNNGV. The CDR3 sequence: CASSGRLAGGHTGELFF. The CDR3 DNA follows: TGTGCCAGCAGCGGCAGACTAGCGGGGGGCCACACCGGGGAGCTGTTTTTT.

The chain employs TRBV7-3 and TRBJ1-1; D gene uncertain. Between the trimmed V and J ends, which lost 1 base and 11 bases, there was a span of 14 bases. The CDR3 runs to 13 residues. The germline V gene has CDR1 SGHTA and CDR2 FQGTGA. CDR3 nucleotides: TGTGCCAGCAGCTTAATACACGGTGACATCGCTTTCTTT. It encodes CASSLIHGDIAFF.

The rearrangement links TRBV7-8 to TRBJ1-2, with 7 bases that match TRBD1. The CDR3 has 16 amino acids. Looked up from germline, CDR1 is SGHVS and CDR2 is FQNEAQ. With 5 bases clipped from V and 5 bases from J, the junction kept 14 bases outside the gene matches. CDR3 amino acids: CASSPSRTGGSYGYTF. CDR3 bases: TGTGCCAGCAGCCCATCGAGGACAGGAGGGAGTTATGGCTACACCTTC.

This clone showed up just once. The chain couples TRBV25-1 to TRBJ2-7; 7 bases fit TRBD2. This CDR3 has 15 amino acids. CDR1 and CDR2 from the germline V gene are MGHDK and SYGVNS. V trimming: 0 bases; J trimming: 3 bases; junction bases outside the gene matches: 5. The CDR3 nucleotides are TGTGCCAGCAGTGAATATAACGGCGGGGGCTACGAGCAGTACTTC. It yields the protein CASSEYNGGGYEQYF.

This chain links TRBV4-1 with TRBJ1-3; no clear D gene. Germline CDR1 and CDR2: MGHRA and YSYEKL. CDR3 length equals 16 residues. With 2 bases removed from V and 4 bases from J, the gap between germline ends came to 15 bases. The CDR3 DNA reads as TGCGCCAGCAGCCAACCTCCCCGGGGTAGCGGAAACACCATATATTTT. Its protein is CASSQPPRGSGNTIYF.

This chain uses TRBV7-9 with TRBJ2-3; TRBD2 matches at 9 bases. Germline-derived CDR1 and CDR2 are SEHNR and FQNEAQ (reference sequence). The CDR3 sequence is 15 residues long. V shed 5 bases and J 4 bases; nucleotides not matched to a gene: 7. DNA for the CDR3: TGTGCCAGCAGCGTGAGTAGCGGGGGTGCAGATACGCAGTATTTT. This translates into CASSVSSGGADTQYF.

The chain employs TRBV20-1 and TRBJ1-5; possibly TRBD1 for D (6 bases). V dropped 1 base and J dropped 9 bases, with 7 bases sitting between them. This CDR3 is built from 11 residues. Germline V lookup: CDR1 DFQATT, CDR2 SNEGSKA (reference sequence). Here the CDR3 reads CSARVGGPQHF. The CDR3 region has the DNA TGCAGTGCTAGAGTAGGGGGGCCCCAGCATTTT.

The chain uses TRBV27 and TRBJ2-3, with D possibly TRBD2 on 6 matching bases. The length of the CDR3 is 17 residues. Trimming pared 2 bases from V and 2 bases from J, leaving 17 bases between. From germline, CDR1 is MNHEY and CDR2 SMNVEV (reference sequence). The CDR3 here is CASSLNPVWGDTDTQYF. In nucleotides, the CDR3 is TGTGCCAGCAGTTTAAATCCGGTTTGGGGGGACACAGATACGCAGTATTTT.